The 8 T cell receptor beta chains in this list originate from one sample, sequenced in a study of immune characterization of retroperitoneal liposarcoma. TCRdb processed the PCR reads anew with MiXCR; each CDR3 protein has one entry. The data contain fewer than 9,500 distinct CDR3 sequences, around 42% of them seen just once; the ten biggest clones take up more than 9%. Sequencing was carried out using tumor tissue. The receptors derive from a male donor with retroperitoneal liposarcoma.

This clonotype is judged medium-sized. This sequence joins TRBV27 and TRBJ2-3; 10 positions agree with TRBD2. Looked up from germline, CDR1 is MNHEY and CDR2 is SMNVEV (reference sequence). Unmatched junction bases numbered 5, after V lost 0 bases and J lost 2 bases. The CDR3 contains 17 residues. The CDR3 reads CASSLSSGGAPTDTQYF. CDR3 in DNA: TGTGCCAGCAGTTTATCCAGCGGGGGGGCCCCCACAGATACGCAGTATTTT.

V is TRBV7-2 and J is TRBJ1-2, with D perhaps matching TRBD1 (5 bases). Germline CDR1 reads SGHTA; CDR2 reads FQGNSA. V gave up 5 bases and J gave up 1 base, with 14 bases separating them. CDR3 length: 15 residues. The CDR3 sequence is CASSQTENFNYGYTF. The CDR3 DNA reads TGTGCCAGCAGCCAGACAGAGAACTTTAACTATGGCTACACCTTC.

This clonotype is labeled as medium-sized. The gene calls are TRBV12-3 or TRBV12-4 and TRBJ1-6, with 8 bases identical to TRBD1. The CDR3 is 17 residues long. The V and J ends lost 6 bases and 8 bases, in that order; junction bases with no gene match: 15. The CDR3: CASRGSADREIHSPLHF. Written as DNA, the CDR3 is TGTGCCAGCAGGGGGAGTGCGGACAGGGAGATACATTCACCCCTCCACTTT.

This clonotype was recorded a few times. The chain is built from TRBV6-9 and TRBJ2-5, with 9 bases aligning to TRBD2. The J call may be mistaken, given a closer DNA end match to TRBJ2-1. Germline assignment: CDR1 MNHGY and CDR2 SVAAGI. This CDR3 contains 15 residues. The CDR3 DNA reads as TGTGCCAGCAGTTCGCTAGCGGGGAACCAAGAGACCCAGTTCTTC. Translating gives CASSSLAGNQETQFF.

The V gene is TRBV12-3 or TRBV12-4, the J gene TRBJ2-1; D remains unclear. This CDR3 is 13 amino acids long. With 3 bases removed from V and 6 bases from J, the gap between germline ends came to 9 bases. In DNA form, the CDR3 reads TGTGCCAGCAGTTTTCTTAGGAGCAATGAGCAGTTCTTC. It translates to CASSFLRSNEQFF.

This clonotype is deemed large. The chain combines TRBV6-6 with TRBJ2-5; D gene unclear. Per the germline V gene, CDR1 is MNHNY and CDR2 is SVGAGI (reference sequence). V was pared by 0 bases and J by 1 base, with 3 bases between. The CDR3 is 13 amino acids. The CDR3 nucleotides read TGTGCCAGCAGTTACTCGGCCCAAGAGACCCAGTACTTC. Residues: CASSYSAQETQYF.

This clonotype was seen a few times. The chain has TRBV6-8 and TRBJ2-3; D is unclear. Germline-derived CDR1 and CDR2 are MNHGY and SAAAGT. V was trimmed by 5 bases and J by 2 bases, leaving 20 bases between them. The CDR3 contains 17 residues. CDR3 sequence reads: CASSRDPTGGYTDTQYF. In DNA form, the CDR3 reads TGTGCCAGCAGTAGAGACCCCACGGGCGGATACACAGATACGCAGTATTTT.

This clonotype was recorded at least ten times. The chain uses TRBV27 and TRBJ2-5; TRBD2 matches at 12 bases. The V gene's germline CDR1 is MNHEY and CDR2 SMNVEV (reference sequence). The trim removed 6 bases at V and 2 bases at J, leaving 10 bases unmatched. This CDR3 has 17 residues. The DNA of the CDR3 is TGTGCCAGCAGAAGACTAGCGGGAGATCCCTTACAAGAGACCCAGTACTTC. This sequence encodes CASRRLAGDPLQETQYF.